This passage covers 13 T cell receptor beta chains from one sample sequenced in a study of response to subunit inactivated influenza vaccine. TCRdb processed the RT-PCR reads anew with MiXCR; each CDR3 protein has one entry. This repertoire shows 160,000 or so distinct CDR3 sequences, about a tenth found once; its top ten account for over 10%. The source material was non-naive T cells sorted from PBMCs, sampled 45 days after vaccination. The receptors were sampled from a middle-aged man who received an inactivated influenza vaccine.

The chain recombines TRBV27 with TRBJ1-3; unclear D gene. This CDR3 contains 15 residues. V lost 2 bases and J 2 bases, leaving 10 bases between the germline ends. Germline CDR1 reads MNHEY; CDR2 reads SMNVEV (reference sequence). The CDR3 bases are TGTGCCAGCAGTTTAAACCCCGGACCTGGAAACACCATATATTTT. Translating it yields CASSLNPGPGNTIYF.

This clonotype was seen many times. The chain combines TRBV4-3 with TRBJ1-2; D unclear. The CDR3 sequence is 14 residues long. Between the trimmed V and J ends, which lost 2 bases and 8 bases, there was a span of 15 bases. From germline, CDR1 is LGHNA and CDR2 YSLEER. DNA of the CDR3: TGCGCCAGCAGCCAATCGAAAGGGATGGGGGGCTACACCTTC. Translated: CASSQSKGMGGYTF.

This clonotype was picked up many times. The chain has TRBV20-1 and TRBJ2-1, with 9 nucleotides matching TRBD2. V was pared by 0 bases and J by 4 bases, with 10 bases of the junction left unmatched. From germline, CDR1 is DFQATT and CDR2 SNEGSKA (reference sequence). The CDR3 extends over 17 amino acids. The CDR3 DNA is TGCAGTGCTAGAGATGCGGCTAGCGGGACCATTTACAATGAGCAGTTCTTC. Translated, it gives CSARDAASGTIYNEQFF.

This clonotype was detected many times. This chain joins TRBV20-1 and TRBJ2-1; TRBD2 matches at 10 bases. CDR1 is DFQATT and CDR2 is SNEGSKA in the germline V gene (reference sequence). This CDR3 contains 13 residues. Unmatched junction bases numbered 7, after V lost 4 bases and J lost 10 bases. This chain's CDR3 is CSATLNSGGEQFF. In DNA form, the CDR3 reads TGCAGTGCTACTCTTAATAGCGGGGGGGAGCAGTTCTTC.

In its sample, this clonotype was seen many times. CDR3 DNA sequence: TGTGCCAGCAGCCATGCTACAGGGTCAGGGAATGAAAAACTGTTTTTT. Amino acids: CASSHATGSGNEKLFF. The chain carries TRBV4-2 and TRBJ1-4, with a tentative D call TRBD1 (6 bases). Germline loops: CDR1 LGHNA, CDR2 YNFKEQ. Deletions cut 3 bases from V and 5 bases from J, with 16 bases between. The CDR3 sequence is 16 residues long.

The J gene is TRBJ1-5, the V gene TRBV6-2 or TRBV6-3, with TRBD1 identical over 8 bases. The CDR3 is made up of 14 amino acids. Trimming took 10 bases from V and 0 from J; bases not matched to a gene: 5. Germline CDR1 and CDR2: MNHEY and SVGEGT. The CDR3 loop reads CATRTGLSNQPQHF. The CDR3 nucleotides read TGTGCCACTCGGACAGGGCTTAGCAATCAGCCCCAGCATTTT.

At least ten counts were recorded for this clonotype. The V and J genes are TRBV7-3 and TRBJ2-3; 14 bases line up with TRBD2. V was clipped by 5 bases and J by 8 bases; unmatched bases: 6. CDR3 length equals 15 residues. Looked up from germline, CDR1 is SGHTA and CDR2 is FQGTGA. CDR3 sequence reads: CASSAGTSGRVTQYF. The CDR3 bases are TGTGCCAGCAGCGCAGGGACTAGCGGGAGAGTTACGCAGTATTTT.

The V call is TRBV6-1, the J call TRBJ2-1; perhaps TRBD2 as D (6 bases). The CDR3 length is 13 residues. V was trimmed by 6 bases and J by 8 bases, leaving 14 bases between them. Germline CDR1 and CDR2: MNHNS and SASEGT. The CDR3 here is CASRASSGYEQFF. The CDR3 nucleotides are TGTGCCAGCAGGGCGAGTAGCGGATATGAGCAGTTCTTC.

In this sample, this clonotype turned up many times. V is TRBV7-9 and J is TRBJ1-2; 7 positions match TRBD1. CDR1 and CDR2 (germline): SEHNR, FQNEAQ (reference sequence). There are 14 residues in the CDR3. The V segment lost 1 base and the J segment 3 bases; nucleotides outside the gene matches: 2. Here the CDR3 reads CASSLEGAYYGYTF. The CDR3 DNA sequence: TGTGCCAGCAGCTTAGAGGGGGCGTACTATGGCTACACCTTC. The whole variable domain, filled in from reference TRBV7-9 and TRBJ1-2, reads DTGVSQNPRHKITKRGQNVTFRCDPISEHNRLYWYRQTLGQGPEFLTYFQNEAQLEKSRLLSDRFSAERPKGSFSTLEIQRTEQGDSAMYLCASSLEGAYYGYTFGSGTRLTVV.

The CDR3 DNA reads as TGTGCCAGCAGTCCGGGCCACGGCGCTGGAAACACCATATATTTT. It codes for CASSPGHGAGNTIYF. The chain carries TRBV12-3 or TRBV12-4 and TRBJ1-3; the D is unclear. V was clipped by 5 bases and J by 2 bases, with 13 bases between them. The CDR3 length is 15 residues.

This chain uses TRBV6-2 or TRBV6-3 with TRBJ2-1, with 8 bases identical to TRBD1. The CDR3 covers 15 residues. With V trimmed by 2 bases and J by 2 bases, 2 bases remained unmatched. The germline V gene encodes CDR1 MNHEY and CDR2 SVGEGT. CDR3 DNA sequence: TGTGCCAGCAGTTACGGACAGGGCCCCTACAATGAGCAGTTCTTC. It translates to CASSYGQGPYNEQFF.

This clonotype was seen many times. The chain joins TRBV4-3 to TRBJ1-2, with TRBD1 matching over 12 bases. The CDR3 length is 14 residues. Germline values: CDR1 LGHNA, CDR2 YSLEER. Trimming removed 3 bases from V and 8 bases from J; junction bases left unmatched: 4. The CDR3 region has the DNA TGCGCCAGCAGCCAGGGACAGGGGGCTGAGGGCTACACCTTC. Its translation is CASSQGQGAEGYTF.

This clonotype was picked up a small number of times. The rearrangement joins TRBV30 to TRBJ1-5; TRBD1 is a possible D gene (5 bases). V lost 0 bases, J lost 0 bases, and 9 bases lay in between. CDR1 GTSNPN and CDR2 SVGIG come from the germline V gene (reference sequence). The CDR3 loop spans 15 amino acids. The CDR3: CAWSVGTTSNQPQHF. The DNA for the CDR3 is TGTGCCTGGAGTGTAGGGACGACTAGCAATCAGCCCCAGCATTTT.